The 15 T cell receptor beta chains reported below all come from one sample, sequenced in a study of cytotoxic CD8 clonotypes in ibrutinib-treated CLL. The assay was immunoSEQ multiplex PCR, and TCRdb's table has in-frame clones only and misses some. Found here are roughly 15,000 clones, around 80% of them singletons; the top ten hold about 18%. Sequencing was performed on PBMCs, taken before ibrutinib treatment. Receptors originate from a human donor with chronic lymphocytic leukemia.

This chain uses TRBV7-2 with TRBJ2-7; D is ambiguous. Between the trimmed V and J ends, which lost 5 bases and 0 bases, there was a span of 11 bases. The CDR3 is 14 amino acids. Germline values: CDR1 SGHTA, CDR2 FQGNSA. This CDR3 is CASSPYISSYEQYF. Written as DNA, the CDR3 is TGTGCCAGCAGCCCTTACATAAGCTCCTACGAGCAGTACTTC. Drawing the rest from reference TRBV7-2 and TRBJ2-7, the complete variable domain is GAGVSQSPSNKVTEKGKDVELRCDPISGHTALYWYRQSLGQGLEFLIYFQGNSAPDKSGLPSDRFSAERTGGSVSTLTIQRTQQEDSAVYLCASSPYISSYEQYFGPGTRLTVT.

This sequence joins TRBV2 and TRBJ2-1, with D tentatively TRBD1 (7 bases). V was clipped by 7 bases and J by 8 bases, with 18 bases between them. Germline V CDR1 and CDR2: SNHLY, FYNNEI. This CDR3 spans 14 amino acids. CDR3 region: CASTRGDRFDEQFF. DNA of the CDR3: TGTGCCAGCACCAGGGGGGATAGGTTCGATGAGCAGTTCTTC.

The chain employs TRBV15 and TRBJ2-7; possibly TRBD1 or TRBD2 for D (5 bases each). The V gene lost 7 bases and the J gene lost 2 bases, with 15 bases spanning the gap. The CDR3 covers 14 residues. The V gene's germline CDR1 is LNHNV and CDR2 YYDKDF (reference sequence). This CDR3 is CATTPGTDPYEQYF. The CDR3 DNA reads TGTGCCACCACCCCCGGGACGGATCCCTACGAGCAGTACTTC. Full variable domain (outside the CDR3, taken from reference TRBV15 and TRBJ2-7): DAMVIQNPRYQVTQFGKPVTLSCSQTLNHNVMYWYQQKSSQAPKLLFHYYDKDFNNEADTPDNFQSRRPNTSFCFLDIRSPGLGDTAMYLCATTPGTDPYEQYFGPGTRLTVT.

V is TRBV2 and J is TRBJ1-1; D gene ambiguous. This CDR3 is 14 amino acids long. The germline gives CDR1 SNHLY, CDR2 FYNNEI. V was trimmed by 7 bases and J by 1 base, leaving 13 bases between them. CDR3 amino acids: CASTPREANTEAFF. The CDR3 DNA reads TGTGCCAGCACCCCTCGGGAGGCGAACACTGAAGCTTTCTTT.

This chain connects TRBV28 to TRBJ2-2; D is unclear. The CDR3 extends over 13 amino acids. Germline CDR1 and CDR2: MDHEN and SYDVKM. The V end was cut by 7 bases, the J end by 10 bases, with 16 bases between. This CDR3 reads CASTTSPPLELFF. The CDR3 bases are TGTGCCAGCACCACCTCCCCCCCCCTGGAGCTGTTTTTT. Together with reference TRBV28 and TRBJ2-2, the CDR3 gives the full variable domain: DVKVTQSSRYLVKRTGEKVFLECVQDMDHENMFWYRQDPGLGLRLIYFSYDVKMKEKGDIPEGYSVSREKKERFSLILESASTNQTSMYLCASTTSPPLELFFGEGSRLTVL.

The chain combines TRBV10-3 with TRBJ1-2; tentatively, D is TRBD1 (5 bases). Trimming removed 5 bases at V and 3 bases at J, with 10 bases between. Germline V CDR1 and CDR2: ENHRY, SYGVKD. CDR3 length equals 13 residues. The CDR3 spells CAISNGQDYGYTF. CDR3 nucleotide sequence: TGTGCCATCAGTAACGGACAAGACTATGGCTACACCTTC.

CDR3 nucleotide sequence: TGTGCCAGCAGTGAGTTGGAGGCCCTAGCTAACTATGGCTACACCTTC. Translated: CASSELEALANYGYTF. The chain couples TRBV2 to TRBJ1-2; no definite D call. Germline CDR1 reads SNHLY; CDR2 reads FYNNEI. Trimming removed 3 bases from V and 0 bases from J, with 14 bases in between. This CDR3 contains 16 residues.

The chain couples TRBV19 to TRBJ2-7; D may correspond to TRBD1 or TRBD2 (6 bases each). V lost 0 bases to trimming and J lost 0 bases, with 12 bases between them. The CDR3 is 16 amino acids. Germline V CDR1 and CDR2: LNHDA, SQIVND (reference sequence). This CDR3 reads CASSIDGGLSSYEQYF. For the CDR3, the DNA is TGTGCCAGTAGTATAGATGGGGGGCTAAGCTCCTACGAGCAGTACTTC. The variable domain in full, with the rest retrieved from reference TRBV19 and TRBJ2-7, is DGGITQSPKYLFRKEGQNVTLSCEQNLNHDAMYWYRQDPGQGLRLIYYSQIVNDFQKGDIAEGYSVSREKKESFPLTVTSAQKNPTAFYLCASSIDGGLSSYEQYFGPGTRLTVT.

This clone was counted a single time. In DNA, the CDR3 is TGCAGCGTTGGGACGGACAGCAATCAGCCCCAGCATTTT. Its translation: CSVGTDSNQPQHF. The chain joins TRBV29-1 to TRBJ1-5; D gene uncertain. This CDR3 comprises 13 residues. V lost 4 bases to trimming and J lost 1 base, with 8 bases between them. The germline gives CDR1 SQVTM, CDR2 ANQGSEA.

The chain joins TRBV5-8 to TRBJ1-4; the D is unclear. Germline V gene lookup returns CDR1 SGHTS and CDR2 YDEGEE. The CDR3 contains 16 residues. V was cut by 3 bases and J by 2 bases, with 14 bases left in between. CDR3 residues: CASSSDTGGTNEKLFF. The CDR3 region has the DNA TGTGCCAGCAGCTCTGACACGGGTGGGACTAATGAAAAACTGTTTTTT.

This chain uses TRBV10-2 with TRBJ2-7, with 9 bases that match TRBD2. CDR3 length: 15 residues. With V trimmed by 3 bases and J by 6 bases, 9 bases remained unmatched. CDR1 WSHSY and CDR2 SAAADI come from the germline V gene. The chain's CDR3 is CASSDPFAGGFEQYF. In DNA, the CDR3 is TGCGCCAGCAGTGACCCTTTTGCGGGAGGGTTCGAGCAGTACTTC.

In regard to this clone: The DNA is omitted, as the CDR3 cannot be located on it reliably, and the CDR3 follows TCRdb's listing. The chain employs TRBV6-5 and TRBJ1-1. The CDR3 is 14 residues long, ends included. Germline lookup yields CDR1 MNHEY and CDR2 SVGAGI. This CDR3 is CASSSSTPYTEAFF.

The chain joins TRBV5-1 to TRBJ2-4, with 9 bases matching TRBD1. The germline V gene encodes CDR1 SGHRS and CDR2 YFSETQ. This CDR3 region has 13 residues. Losses at the gene ends were 4 bases for V and 10 bases for J; bases not matched to a gene: 6. The CDR3 loop reads CASSMGQGGIQYF. CDR3 sequence (DNA): TGCGCCAGCAGCATGGGACAGGGAGGGATTCAGTACTTC.

This clone was seen only once. The rearrangement uses TRBV10-3 and TRBJ2-5; D not certain. The CDR3 is 12 residues long. Looked up from germline, CDR1 is ENHRY and CDR2 is SYGVKD. V was shortened by 6 bases and J by 1 base, with 6 bases between the two germline ends. The CDR3, as DNA: TGTGCCATCAGCTCTACCCAAGAGACCCAGTACTTC. It yields the protein CAISSTQETQYF.

This clone was observed a single time. This chain's CDR3 is CASSFGLSADYTDTQYF. CDR3 DNA: TGTGCCAGCAGCTTCGGGCTCTCTGCCGACTACACAGATACGCAGTATTTT. The chain uses TRBV5-6 and TRBJ2-3, with D possibly matching TRBD2 (5 bases). The germline CDR1 and CDR2 sequences are SGHDT and YYEEEE. V lost 2 bases to trimming and J lost 2 bases, with 18 bases between them. The CDR3 has 17 residues.